This T cell receptor beta chain is drawn from a study of patients and donors after allogeneic stem cell transplantation. One entry per CDR3 protein results from TCRdb running MiXCR on the RT-PCR reads. In the table there are some 230,000 distinct CDR3 sequences, 13% to 15% of which are singletons. This CDR3 contains 18 residues. The V and J genes are TRBV21-1 and TRBJ2-5; the DNA was not compared with TRBD1, the D call given in the table. TRBV21-1 is marked as a pseudogene. This receptor was obtained from a human donor who was either an allogeneic HSCT recipient or a stem cell or donor lymphocyte infusion donor (not recorded which). It is not recorded whose cells these are; they may come from a transplant donor. The specimen was blood, either unsorted or a sorted T cell fraction (not recorded which). CDR3: CASSSPRGGPHRQETQYF. CDR3 sequence (DNA): TGTGCCAGCAGCTCCCCCCGAGGGGGCCCACATCGACAAGAGACCCAGTACTTC.